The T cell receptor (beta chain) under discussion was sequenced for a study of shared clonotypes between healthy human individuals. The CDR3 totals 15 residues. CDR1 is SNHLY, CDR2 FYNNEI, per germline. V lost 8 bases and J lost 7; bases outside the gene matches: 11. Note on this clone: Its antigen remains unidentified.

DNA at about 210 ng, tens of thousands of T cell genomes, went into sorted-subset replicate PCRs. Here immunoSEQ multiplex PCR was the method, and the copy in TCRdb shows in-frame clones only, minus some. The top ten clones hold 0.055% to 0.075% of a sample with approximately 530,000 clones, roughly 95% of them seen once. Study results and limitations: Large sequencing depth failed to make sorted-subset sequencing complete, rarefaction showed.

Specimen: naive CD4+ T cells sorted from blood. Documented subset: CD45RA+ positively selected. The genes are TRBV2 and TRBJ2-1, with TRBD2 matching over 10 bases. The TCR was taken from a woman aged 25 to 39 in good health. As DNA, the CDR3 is TGTGCCAGCTCATGGGAAGCGGGAGGGCCTAATGAGCAGTTCTTC. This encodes CASSWEAGGPNEQFF. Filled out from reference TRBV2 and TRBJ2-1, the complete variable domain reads EPEVTQTPSHQVTQMGQEVILRCVPISNHLYFYWYRQILGQKVEFLVSFYNNEISEKSEIFDDQFSVERPDGSNFTLKIRSTKLEDSAMYFCASSWEAGGPNEQFFGPGTRLTVL.